The 28 T cell receptor beta chains below come from one sample, sequenced in a study of CD8 T cells in Susac syndrome. An amount of RNA that ranged from roughly 0.5 to 1 ug was reverse transcribed with random hexamers. TCRdb re-called the immunoSEQ multiplex PCR reads through MiXCR, storing one row per CDR3 protein. The sample lists 200,000 to 300,000 distinct CDR3 sequences, around 96% occurring once. Material for sequencing was CD4+ T cells from PBMCs. Receptors originate from a human donor with Susac syndrome.

The rearrangement uses TRBV29-1 and TRBJ2-5; 10 nucleotides match TRBD2. V dropped 4 bases and J dropped 5; count of bases not matched to a gene: 4. The CDR3 contains 13 residues. Germline V gene sequence: CDR1 SQVTM, CDR2 ANQGSEA. The CDR3 here is CSVAEREGETQYF. The CDR3 DNA sequence: TGCAGCGTTGCTGAGCGGGAGGGGGAGACCCAGTACTTC.

The gene calls are TRBV7-9 and TRBJ2-7; D is unclear. Germline V lookup: CDR1 SEHNR, CDR2 FQNEAQ (reference sequence). The CDR3 loop spans 11 amino acids. V lost 5 bases to trimming and J lost 4 bases, with 6 bases between them. The CDR3 DNA is TGTGCCAGCAGCGCCGATTACGAGCAGTACTTC. This gives the protein CASSADYEQYF.

This rearrangement joins TRBV20-1 to TRBJ2-3; D might be TRBD2 (5 bases). CDR1 is DFQATT and CDR2 is SNEGSKA in the germline V gene (reference sequence). The length of the CDR3 is 14 residues. Trimming took off 1 base at V and 0 bases at J, with 8 bases between the two ends. CDR3 sequence (DNA): TGCAGTGCTAGAGGAGCGGTTAGCACAGATACGCAGTATTTT. Translation: CSARGAVSTDTQYF.

The rearrangement links TRBV29-1 to TRBJ2-1; D possibly corresponds to TRBD2 (5 bases). Trimming took 5 bases from V and 5 from J, leaving 16 bases between them. This CDR3 has 14 amino acids. Germline CDR1 and CDR2: SQVTM and ANQGSEA. The CDR3 DNA is TGCAGCGTTTTTAACGCGGGCAGAAACAATGAGCAGTTCTTC. Amino acid sequence: CSVFNAGRNNEQFF.

Here the CDR3 DNA reads TGTGCCAGCTCACTGGACATCAGTAGCAATCAGCCCCAGCATTTT. It encodes CASSLDISSNQPQHF. V and J are TRBV18 and TRBJ1-5; D may be TRBD1 (5 bases). Germline V lookup: CDR1 KGHSH, CDR2 LQKENI. This CDR3 spans 15 amino acids. V was trimmed by 4 bases and J by 0 bases, leaving 10 bases between them. Full variable domain (outside the CDR3, taken from reference TRBV18 and TRBJ1-5): NAGVMQNPRHLVRRRGQEARLRCSPMKGHSHVYWYRQLPEEGLKFMVYLQKENIIDESGMPKERFSAEFPKEGPSILRIQQVVRGDSAAYFCASSLDISSNQPQHFGDGTRLSIL.

The rearrangement joins TRBV9 to TRBJ2-7; the D gene is possibly TRBD2 (6 bases). Germline-derived CDR1 and CDR2 are SGDLS and YYNGEE. V was trimmed by 0 bases and J by 4 bases, leaving 17 bases between them. This CDR3 is built from 16 residues. The CDR3 is CASSVAKGGSQYEQYF. As DNA, the CDR3 is TGTGCCAGCAGCGTAGCTAAAGGAGGGAGCCAGTACGAGCAGTACTTC.

The gene calls are TRBV3-1 and TRBJ2-3; TRBD1 aligns across 9 bases. The CDR3 runs 16 residues. Trimming removed 6 bases from V and 4 bases from J; junction bases left unmatched: 11. From germline, CDR1 is LGHDT and CDR2 YNNKEL (reference sequence). CDR3 nucleotide sequence: TGTGCCAGCAGTCGTGGGGGACAGGGTGCATCAGATACGCAGTATTTT. Translation: CASSRGGQGASDTQYF.

V gene TRBV30 combines with J gene TRBJ2-5; possibly TRBD2 for D (6 bases). Trimming cost V 1 base and J 5 bases, with 11 bases left between them. Germline V gene lookup returns CDR1 GTSNPN and CDR2 SVGIG (reference sequence). The CDR3 runs to 13 residues. The CDR3 bases are TGTGCCTGGAGTGACGGGAGAAGGGAGACCCAGTACTTC. Protein product: CAWSDGRRETQYF.

The genes are TRBV20-1 and TRBJ2-7; 8 bases agree with TRBD1. V gave up 5 bases and J gave up 9 bases; unmatched junction bases: 15. From germline, CDR1 is DFQATT and CDR2 SNEGSKA (reference sequence). This CDR3 has 14 residues. CDR3 nucleotide sequence: TGCAGTGCTTCTCTCCGGGACAGGAAAGACGGGCAGTACTTC. As protein: CSASLRDRKDGQYF.

The chain is built from TRBV7-8 and TRBJ2-7, with D possibly matching TRBD1 (6 bases). This CDR3 region has 14 residues. Trimming took off 6 bases at V and 6 bases at J, with 18 bases between the two ends. Germline CDR1 and CDR2: SGHVS and FQNEAQ. CDR3 loop: CASRPTGLYGEQYF. CDR3 in DNA: TGTGCCAGCAGGCCCACAGGGTTATACGGCGAGCAGTACTTC.

The chain recombines TRBV7-2 with TRBJ1-1; no firm D call. Per the germline V gene, CDR1 is SGHTA and CDR2 is FQGNSA. This CDR3 has 15 amino acids. V was cut by 1 base and J by 2 bases, with 11 bases left in between. The CDR3, as DNA: TGTGCCAGCAGCTTAGTTCCCCAAAAAAACACTGAAGCTTTCTTT. This codes for CASSLVPQKNTEAFF. Supplemented by reference TRBV7-2 and TRBJ1-1, the full variable domain reads GAGVSQSPSNKVTEKGKDVELRCDPISGHTALYWYRQSLGQGLEFLIYFQGNSAPDKSGLPSDRFSAERTGGSVSTLTIQRTQQEDSAVYLCASSLVPQKNTEAFFGQGTRLTVV.

V gene TRBV14 combines with J gene TRBJ2-3; 8 positions agree with TRBD2. CDR1 and CDR2 (germline): SGHDN, FVKESK. V lost 1 base, J lost 5 bases, and 14 bases stayed unmatched. This CDR3 is 18 amino acids long. This CDR3 reads CASSQAGMAGGVRDTQYF. CDR3 sequence (DNA): TGTGCCAGCAGCCAAGCTGGGATGGCGGGAGGTGTGAGAGATACGCAGTATTTT.

The chain combines TRBV6-5 with TRBJ2-2; D is ambiguous. This CDR3 is built from 17 residues. In germline, CDR1 is MNHEY, CDR2 SVGAGI. Trimming removed 0 bases from V and 6 bases from J, with 17 bases in between. DNA of the CDR3: TGTGCCAGCAGTTACTCGAATTTCCGGCTAGTTTCCGGGGAGCTGTTTTTT. Translated, it gives CASSYSNFRLVSGELFF.

V and J are TRBV12-3 or TRBV12-4 and TRBJ2-7; no definite D call. CDR3 length: 13 amino acids. The V end was cut by 7 bases, the J end by 2 bases, with 12 bases between. The CDR3: CASTTAVTYEQYF. CDR3 nucleotides: TGTGCCAGCACTACGGCGGTAACCTACGAGCAGTACTTC.

The CDR3 sequence is CASSLGPSLFTNEQFF. The CDR3, as DNA: TGTGCCAGCAGCTTAGGCCCGAGCCTTTTTACCAATGAGCAGTTCTTC. J is TRBJ2-1 and V is TRBV7-2; no definite D call. The germline V gene has CDR1 SGHTA and CDR2 FQGNSA. The CDR3 loop spans 16 amino acids. Deletions cut 1 base from V and 6 bases from J, with 16 bases between. The whole variable domain, filled in from reference TRBV7-2 and TRBJ2-1, reads GAGVSQSPSNKVTEKGKDVELRCDPISGHTALYWYRQSLGQGLEFLIYFQGNSAPDKSGLPSDRFSAERTGGSVSTLTIQRTQQEDSAVYLCASSLGPSLFTNEQFFGPGTRLTVL.

The chain is built from TRBV28 and TRBJ1-5, with D tentatively TRBD1 (6 bases). CDR1 and CDR2 (germline): MDHEN, SYDVKM. CDR3 length equals 15 residues. The V end lost 3 bases, the J end lost 2 bases, and 11 bases lay between the germline ends. CDR3 bases: TGTGCCAGCAGTTTGAGAGGGGGGGGCAATCAGCCCCAGCATTTT. It is translated as CASSLRGGGNQPQHF.

This clonotype was detected only once. This rearrangement joins TRBV7-9 to TRBJ2-7, with D uncertain. The CDR3 covers 13 residues. Germline-derived CDR1 and CDR2 are SEHNR and FQNEAQ (reference sequence). V was pared by 5 bases and J by 3 bases, with 11 bases between. CDR3 amino acids: CASSLDRYYEQYF. The CDR3 DNA reads TGTGCCAGCAGCCTGGACCGGTACTACGAGCAGTACTTC.

The chain recombines TRBV5-1 with TRBJ1-1; tentative D call: TRBD1 (5 bases). Germline CDR1 SGHRS, CDR2 YFSETQ. Trimming stripped 3 bases from V and 3 bases from J, with 15 bases between. This CDR3 is built from 15 residues. CDR3 bases: TGCGCCAGCAGCTATCTTAATGGCAGGGACACTGAAGCTTTCTTT. Amino acids: CASSYLNGRDTEAFF.

This chain links TRBV29-1 with TRBJ2-4, with D possibly being TRBD2 (5 bases). The length of the CDR3 is 12 residues. Looked up from germline, CDR1 is SQVTM and CDR2 is ANQGSEA. V shed 3 bases and J shed 7 bases, with 10 bases lying between them. CDR3 coding DNA: TGCAGCGTTGACGGAGGTGCTAACATTCAGTACTTC. Translating it yields CSVDGGANIQYF. The whole variable domain, filled in from reference TRBV29-1 and TRBJ2-4, reads SAVISQKPSRDICQRGTSLTIQCQVDSQVTMMFWYRQQPGQSLTLIATANQGSEATYESGFVIDKFPISRPNLTFSTLTVSNMSPEDSSIYLCSVDGGANIQYFGAGTRLSVL.

The rearrangement uses TRBV12-3 or TRBV12-4 and TRBJ2-7, with 8 bases matching TRBD2. The junction had 1 base not matched to a gene; V was cut back by 1 base and J by 2 bases. CDR3 size: 14 residues. This CDR3 is CASSLGLATYEQYF. The DNA for the CDR3 is TGTGCCAGCAGTTTAGGACTAGCGACCTACGAGCAGTACTTC.

CDR3 in amino acids: CASSQDPSLYNEQFF. CDR3 bases: TGTGCCAGCAGCCAAGATCCTAGCCTCTACAATGAGCAGTTCTTC. The chain carries TRBV3-1 and TRBJ2-1; possible D gene TRBD2, 5 bases. The CDR3 is 15 residues long. Germline CDR1 is LGHDT and CDR2 is YNNKEL (reference sequence). Trimming shortened V by 0 bases and J by 3 bases, and 9 bases separated the two germline ends.

The chain combines TRBV20-1 with TRBJ2-5; D is unclear. Germline V gives CDR1 DFQATT, CDR2 SNEGSKA (reference sequence). The CDR3 loop spans 12 amino acids. V dropped 3 bases and J dropped 4 bases, with 9 bases sitting between them. CDR3 amino acids: CSASRQLETQYF. CDR3 bases: TGCAGTGCTAGTCGCCAGCTAGAGACCCAGTACTTC.

This chain links TRBV3-1 with TRBJ1-1; 10 positions agree with TRBD1. The CDR3 runs to 13 residues. Looked up from germline, CDR1 is LGHDT and CDR2 is YNNKEL (reference sequence). With V trimmed by 4 bases and J by 7 bases, 3 bases remained unmatched. CDR3 region: CASSRGQGVEAFF. CDR3 bases: TGTGCCAGCAGCCGCGGACAGGGGGTTGAAGCTTTCTTT.

The chain combines TRBV24-1 with TRBJ2-2; 7 positions agree with TRBD2. V shed 1 base and J 4 bases; nucleotides not matched to a gene: 20. The CDR3 extends over 21 amino acids. The germline gives CDR1 KGHDR, CDR2 SFDVKD. CDR3 nucleotides: TGTGCCACCAGTGATTTCGGCAGGCCGCCGGGCGGCGGGAGTCCCACCGGGGAGCTGTTTTTT. Amino acids: CATSDFGRPPGGGSPTGELFF.

This clonotype occurred a few times. The chain combines TRBV29-1 with TRBJ2-5; D uncertain. The CDR3 is made up of 12 amino acids. The germline V and J ends were trimmed by 3 bases and 5 bases, with 10 bases remaining between them. Germline CDR1 SQVTM, CDR2 ANQGSEA. CDR3 nucleotides: TGCAGCGTTGAGGCAGGCCGGGAGACCCAGTACTTC. It encodes CSVEAGRETQYF. The whole variable domain, filled in from reference TRBV29-1 and TRBJ2-5, reads SAVISQKPSRDICQRGTSLTIQCQVDSQVTMMFWYRQQPGQSLTLIATANQGSEATYESGFVIDKFPISRPNLTFSTLTVSNMSPEDSSIYLCSVEAGRETQYFGPGTRLLVL.

This chain uses TRBV19 with TRBJ1-1; the D is unclear. CDR1 is LNHDA and CDR2 is SQIVND in the germline V gene (reference sequence). CDR3 length: 13 residues. The V gene lost 8 bases and the J gene lost 0 bases, with 10 bases spanning the gap. DNA of the CDR3: TGTGCCAGTTCGGGGAAGGTGAACACTGAAGCTTTCTTT. It is translated as CASSGKVNTEAFF.

The chain employs TRBV13 and TRBJ1-2, with no clear D. The germline V and J ends were trimmed by 2 bases and 14 bases, with 15 bases remaining between them. CDR3 length equals 12 residues. Per germline, CDR1 PRHDT and CDR2 FYEKMQ (reference sequence). The CDR3 nucleotides read TGTGCCAGCAGCTTAAGATCGAGGCCTGAAACCTTC. Its translation: CASSLRSRPETF. The entire variable domain, with the rest obtained from reference TRBV13 and TRBJ1-2, is as follows: AAGVIQSPRHLIKEKRETATLKCYPIPRHDTVYWYQQGPGQDPQFLISFYEKMQSDKGSIPDRFSAQQFSDYHSELNMSSLELGDSALYFCASSLRSRPETFGSGTRLTVV.

This chain connects TRBV29-1 to TRBJ1-2, with 8 bases fitting TRBD1. Trimming took 1 base from V and 7 from J; bases not matched to a gene: 14. Germline lookup yields CDR1 SQVTM and CDR2 ANQGSEA. The CDR3 length is 16 residues. The CDR3, as DNA: TGCAGCGTTGAAGGGCCCCGGGACAGGCAAGGCGCTGGCTACACCTTC. Its translation is CSVEGPRDRQGAGYTF.